This entry features one TCR beta chain sequence. The sample comes from a study of blood T cell repertoires in COVID-19. Study as a whole: Whether acute or convalescent, the COVID-19 samples came from the United States, Italy and Spain.

J was trimmed by 2 bases and V by 6 bases; bases with no gene match: 7. CDR3 size: 14 residues. The V gene's germline CDR1 is MDHEN and CDR2 SYDVKM. Per the original data handling: By means of reference gene primer amplification, nucleated cell counts were estimated. This table comes from immunoSEQ multiplex PCR, and its TCRdb copy is limited to in-frame clones, with some not included. V, J and clone size reflect that table, while D and trimming were determined from the DNA. In the table there are under 250,000 clones, roughly 82% of which are singletons. This TCR derives from a man aged 50-59 years with active or convalescent COVID-19. This chain joins TRBV28 and TRBJ2-7, with 7 bases matching TRBD1. The material sequenced was peripheral blood. CDR3 protein: CASREAGGTYEQYF. The DNA for the CDR3 is TGTGCCAGCAGGGAAGCAGGGGGAACCTACGAGCAGTACTTC. Variable domain in full (rest from reference TRBV28 and TRBJ2-7): DVKVTQSSRYLVKRTGEKVFLECVQDMDHENMFWYRQDPGLGLRLIYFSYDVKMKEKGDIPEGYSVSREKKERFSLILESASTNQTSMYLCASREAGGTYEQYFGPGTRLTVT.